This TCR beta chain is drawn from a study of blood T cells in healthy people across ages. A second PCR of about 6 to 11 cycles used a sample-barcoded 5' primer and a J-beta primer mix. TCRdb used MiXCR to reprocess the 5' RACE reads, holding one entry per CDR3 protein. The sample carries approximately 730,000 distinct CDR3 sequences, approximately 43% recorded once. Germline CDR1 and CDR2: SGHTA and FQGTGA. CDR3 length: 16 amino acids. The germline V and J ends were trimmed by 2 bases and 0 bases, with 12 bases remaining between them. J is TRBJ2-3 and V is TRBV7-3; TRBD1 is a possible D gene (5 bases). The receptor's source is a woman aged 60-70 years in good health. The source material was blood. The CDR3 nucleotides are TGTGCCAGCAGCTTAGGGCAGGGAAGGAGCACAGATACGCAGTATTTT. Translating gives CASSLGQGRSTDTQYF.